This passage covers 27 T cell receptor beta chains from one sample sequenced in a study of response to subunit inactivated influenza vaccine. TCRdb processed the RT-PCR reads anew with MiXCR; each CDR3 protein has one entry. The table includes 800,000 or so distinct CDR3 sequences, 21% detected once. This material consisted of PBMCs from blood, taken 4 to 6 days after vaccination. The origin of the receptors is a man in his forties or fifties who received an inactivated influenza vaccine.

The V call is TRBV12-3 or TRBV12-4, the J call TRBJ2-3; D unresolved. Trimming left V 3 bases short and J 4 bases short, with 5 bases between. The CDR3 length is 12 residues. As DNA, the CDR3 is TGTGCCAGCAGTTTCCGGTCAGATACGCAGTATTTT. Protein sequence: CASSFRSDTQYF.

V and J are TRBV20-1 and TRBJ2-4, with 8 bases matching TRBD2. The V gene's germline CDR1 is DFQATT and CDR2 SNEGSKA (reference sequence). CDR3 length: 14 residues. The junction had 12 bases not matched to a gene; V was cut back by 6 bases and J by 8 bases. This CDR3 reads CSAAPREGVDIQYF. As DNA, the CDR3 is TGCAGTGCCGCGCCTCGGGAGGGCGTGGACATTCAGTACTTC.

The chain links TRBV5-1 to TRBJ2-5, with a tentative D call TRBD2 (6 bases). Germline CDR1 SGHRS, CDR2 YFSETQ. This CDR3 contains 14 residues. V lost 0 bases, J lost 5 bases, and 11 bases lay in between. The CDR3, as DNA: TGCGCCAGCAGCTTGGGACTAGTTTCGGAGACCCAGTACTTC. It encodes CASSLGLVSETQYF.

The chain has TRBV11-2 and TRBJ2-7; 7 bases agree with TRBD2. V shed 2 bases and J 2 bases; nucleotides not matched to a gene: 3. The length of the CDR3 is 14 residues. Germline CDR1 is SGHAT and CDR2 is FQNNGV. The CDR3 sequence is CASSLTAGPYEQYF. The CDR3 DNA reads TGTGCCAGCAGCTTAACAGCGGGACCCTACGAGCAGTACTTC.

This clonotype occurred a few times. The genes are TRBV12-3 or TRBV12-4 and TRBJ1-1; the D is unclear. Trimming stripped 7 bases from V and 4 bases from J, with 13 bases between. The CDR3 has 13 residues. CDR3: CASTPHKGTEAFF. CDR3 in DNA: TGTGCCAGCACGCCCCACAAGGGCACTGAAGCTTTCTTT.

This clonotype showed up just a few times. This rearrangement joins TRBV5-5 to TRBJ2-7; D is unclear. Germline CDR1 reads SGHKS; CDR2 reads YYEKEE (reference sequence). The CDR3 has 15 residues. V was shortened by 4 bases and J by 5 bases, with 19 bases between the two germline ends. CDR3 sequence reads: CASSTSLGLMDEQYF. The CDR3 region has the DNA TGTGCCAGCAGCACCAGCTTAGGGCTAATGGACGAGCAGTACTTC.

The chain has TRBV5-1 and TRBJ2-7, with 7 bases that match TRBD1. Unmatched junction bases numbered 9, after V lost 1 base and J lost 5 bases. Germline assignment: CDR1 SGHRS and CDR2 YFSETQ. The CDR3 is 15 amino acids. The DNA of the CDR3 is TGCGCCAGCAGCTTGTCCCAAGGGGGCAGGGACGAGCAGTACTTC. This sequence encodes CASSLSQGGRDEQYF.

V usage is TRBV6-5 and J usage is TRBJ1-2, with 8 bases lining up with TRBD1. The CDR3 has 15 residues. Germline lookup yields CDR1 MNHEY and CDR2 SVGAGI. Trimming took 4 bases from V and 4 from J; bases not matched to a gene: 8. The CDR3 loop is CASSSTGEGGYGYTF. CDR3 DNA sequence: TGTGCCAGCAGTTCGACAGGGGAGGGAGGCTATGGCTACACCTTC.

The chain links TRBV2 to TRBJ2-1; D is uncertain. The CDR3 sequence is 13 residues long. CDR1 is SNHLY, CDR2 FYNNEI, per germline. V was cut by 4 bases and J by 4 bases, with 8 bases left in between. DNA for the CDR3: TGTGCCAGCAGTGGGACGCAGTACAATGAGCAGTTCTTC. This codes for CASSGTQYNEQFF.

The chain combines TRBV20-1 with TRBJ1-5, with D hard to call. The CDR3 is 14 amino acids. Per germline, CDR1 DFQATT and CDR2 SNEGSKA (reference sequence). V lost 4 bases, J lost 7 bases, and 17 bases lay in between. In DNA, the CDR3 is TGCAGTGCTAAAGGGCGCGGGGTTGGGCAGCCCCAGCATTTT. Translated: CSAKGRGVGQPQHF.

The chain carries TRBV20-1 and TRBJ1-2; possibly TRBD1 for D (5 bases). The CDR3 spans 14 residues. The germline V gene has CDR1 DFQATT and CDR2 SNEGSKA (reference sequence). V was pared by 1 base and J by 0 bases, with 9 bases between. Here the CDR3 reads CSARVGGANYGYTF. CDR3 DNA sequence: TGCAGTGCTAGAGTGGGGGGAGCTAACTATGGCTACACCTTC.

The genes are TRBV18 and TRBJ2-5, with 9 bases aligning to TRBD2. The CDR3 consists of 16 residues. Germline lookup yields CDR1 KGHSH and CDR2 LQKENI. The ends lost 2 bases at V and 3 bases at J; junction bases unmatched: 7. CDR3 DNA: TGTGCCAGCTCACCAATCGCGGGGGGGCCAGAAGAGACCCAGTACTTC. Protein sequence: CASSPIAGGPEETQYF.

The chain carries TRBV12-3 or TRBV12-4 and TRBJ2-7; tentatively, D is TRBD1 (6 bases). V lost 6 bases and J lost 3, with 12 bases in between. The length of the CDR3 is 13 residues. This chain's CDR3 is CASRRDTIYEQYF. The CDR3 region has the DNA TGTGCCAGCAGACGGGACACAATCTACGAGCAGTACTTC.

The chain is built from TRBV7-2 and TRBJ2-4; TRBD1 aligns across 8 bases. The length of the CDR3 is 15 residues. Germline trimming cut 0 bases from V and 6 bases from J; bases unmatched to any gene: 4. The germline gives CDR1 SGHTA, CDR2 FQGNSA. The CDR3 DNA reads TGTGCCAGCAGCTTAGCCCGGGGACAGGCAAACATTCAGTACTTC. It encodes CASSLARGQANIQYF. The full variable domain, in which reference TRBV7-2 and TRBJ2-4 provide the parts outside the CDR3, is GAGVSQSPSNKVTEKGKDVELRCDPISGHTALYWYRQSLGQGLEFLIYFQGNSAPDKSGLPSDRFSAERTGGSVSTLTIQRTQQEDSAVYLCASSLARGQANIQYFGAGTRLSVL.

This clonotype was counted ten times or more. V is TRBV4-3 and J is TRBJ2-3, with a weak D call TRBD1 (5 bases). Germline V lookup: CDR1 LGHNA, CDR2 YSLEER. The CDR3 runs to 14 residues. V was clipped by 0 bases and J by 7 bases, with 11 bases between them. CDR3 region: CASSQDVRTHTQYF. The CDR3 bases are TGCGCCAGCAGCCAAGATGTTAGGACACATACGCAGTATTTT.

In this sample, this clonotype turned up a few times. This chain uses TRBV6-5 with TRBJ2-1, with a tentative D call TRBD1 (5 bases). Per germline, CDR1 MNHEY and CDR2 SVGAGI. This CDR3 is 13 amino acids long. V was clipped by 2 bases and J by 9 bases, with 11 bases between them. Written as DNA, the CDR3 is TGTGCCAGCAGTTACGGCAGGGCGGCTGAGCAGTTCTTC. Encoded protein: CASSYGRAAEQFF.

This chain joins TRBV12-3 or TRBV12-4 and TRBJ2-7, with a tentative D call TRBD1 (6 bases). V lost 3 bases and J 1 base, leaving 13 bases between the germline ends. The CDR3 spans 15 residues. In DNA form, the CDR3 reads TGTGCCAGCAGTTTCTTGATGACAGGTTCCTACGAGCAGTACTTC. Translating gives CASSFLMTGSYEQYF.

The chain is built from TRBV3-1 and TRBJ1-5; no firm D call. Germline values: CDR1 LGHDT, CDR2 YNNKEL (reference sequence). CDR3 length: 13 residues. V was cut by 0 bases and J by 10 bases, with 10 bases left in between. In nucleotides, the CDR3 is TGTGCCAGCAGCCAAGAATGGGAAGGACCCCAGCATTTT. Translating gives CASSQEWEGPQHF.

About this clonotype itself: At one of its ends the junction is not consistent with the germline gene, which may arise from a read error. This chain links TRBV12-3 or TRBV12-4 with TRBJ2-3, with TRBD2 matching 12 bases. The CDR3 consists of 19 residues. The CDR3 loop is CAISLAEVLAGGPRDTQYF. For the CDR3, the DNA is TGTGCCATCAGTTTAGCTGAGGTGCTAGCGGGGGGGCCAAGAGATACGCAGTATTTT.

CDR3 DNA sequence: TGTGCCAGCTTGCTGCCAACCCTCGTGGACCTTTCCACAGATACGCAGTATTTT. Its translation: CASLLPTLVDLSTDTQYF. The chain couples TRBV2 to TRBJ2-3, with D unresolved. The V gene's germline CDR1 is SNHLY and CDR2 FYNNEI. V was cut by 8 bases and J by 2 bases, with 26 bases left in between. The CDR3 is 18 amino acids. Filled out from reference TRBV2 and TRBJ2-3, the complete variable domain reads EPEVTQTPSHQVTQMGQEVILRCVPISNHLYFYWYRQILGQKVEFLVSFYNNEISEKSEIFDDQFSVERPDGSNFTLKIRSTKLEDSAMYFCASLLPTLVDLSTDTQYFGPGTRLTVL.

The V and J genes are TRBV6-9 and TRBJ2-1, with TRBD2 matching 11 bases. Unmatched junction bases numbered 7, after V lost 4 bases and J lost 2 bases. This CDR3 is 17 amino acids long. The germline gives CDR1 MNHGY, CDR2 SVAAGI. This CDR3 reads CASSCYSGGETYNEQFF. CDR3 in DNA: TGTGCCAGCAGTTGCTATAGCGGGGGGGAGACCTACAATGAGCAGTTCTTC.

The J gene is TRBJ2-1, the V gene TRBV6-2 or TRBV6-3; D unclear. The CDR3 length is 13 residues. Trimming removed 2 bases at V and 6 bases at J, with 8 bases between. Germline V gene data show CDR1 as MNHEY and CDR2 as SVGEGT. The chain's CDR3 is CASSYHTANEQFF. The CDR3 DNA sequence: TGTGCCAGCAGTTACCATACAGCCAATGAGCAGTTCTTC.

This sequence joins TRBV5-5 and TRBJ1-1, with 7 bases matching TRBD1. This CDR3 is built from 12 residues. CDR1 and CDR2 (germline): SGHKS, YYEKEE (reference sequence). V shed 3 bases and J 6 bases; nucleotides not matched to a gene: 2. The CDR3 coding sequence is TGTGCCAGCAGCTGGGGACAGCCTGAAGCTTTCTTT. Protein product: CASSWGQPEAFF.

CDR3 nucleotide sequence: TGTGCCACCAGTGGCTCCGTGGACAGGGGAAACTATGGCTACACCTTC. It yields the protein CATSGSVDRGNYGYTF. This chain links TRBV24-1 with TRBJ1-2; TRBD1 matches at 9 bases. The J segment lost 2 bases and the V segment lost 5 bases, leaving 8 bases of the junction unmatched. CDR1 is KGHDR and CDR2 is SFDVKD in the germline V gene. The CDR3 is 16 amino acids.

This clonotype came up a few times. This chain connects TRBV6-2 or TRBV6-3 to TRBJ2-7; 8 nucleotides agree with TRBD2. Germline V gene sequence: CDR1 MNHEY, CDR2 SVGEGT. The V gene end was trimmed by 0 bases and the J gene end by 2 bases; junction bases not matched to a gene: 18. The CDR3 runs 20 residues. CDR3 region: CASSYSSSPLSGASPYEQYF. CDR3 coding DNA: TGTGCCAGCAGTTACTCGTCCTCGCCACTTAGCGGGGCCAGCCCCTACGAGCAGTACTTC.

V gene TRBV20-1 combines with J gene TRBJ2-7; D is possibly TRBD1 (5 bases). Germline loops: CDR1 DFQATT, CDR2 SNEGSKA (reference sequence). The CDR3 loop spans 13 amino acids. V was clipped by 2 bases and J by 4 bases, with 12 bases between them. The CDR3 loop is CSARWGSGYEQYF. CDR3 bases: TGCAGTGCTAGATGGGGCTCCGGGTACGAGCAGTACTTC.

The chain uses TRBV4-3 and TRBJ1-2; TRBD1 might be the D (6 bases). The germline CDR1 and CDR2 sequences are LGHNA and YSLEER. V lost 2 bases, J lost 4 bases, and 17 bases lay in between. The CDR3 covers 16 residues. In nucleotides, the CDR3 is TGCGCCAGCAGCCAAAGGTGGGGACAAGGACCCTATGGCTACACCTTC. Translating it yields CASSQRWGQGPYGYTF.